This T cell receptor (beta chain) comes out of a study of blood T cell repertoires in COVID-19. Study-level background: The cDNA or gDNA used as material had been derived from T cells, B-cell-depleted T cells, or PBMCs.

The data were produced by immunoSEQ multiplex PCR, yet TCRdb's version contains in-frame clones alone and is incomplete. The sample gives roughly 270,000 clones, roughly 85% of which show up once; 2% to 3% is in the top ten. J gave up 4 bases and V 3 bases, and 11 bases lay outside the gene matches. Germline V CDR1 and CDR2: SGDLS, YYNGEE. The CDR3 consists of 18 residues. Recovered status applied to Cohort 3 donors who had two consecutive negative PCRs. It also applied to those with clearance or with symptom resolution. J is TRBJ2-5 and V is TRBV9, with 14 bases fitting TRBD2. This sequence was found in a woman aged 45-60 years who had recovered from COVID-19. Sequencing was performed on PBMCs or T cells enriched from blood (not recorded which). The CDR3 DNA is TGTGCCAGCAGCGCGGGGGGACTAGCGGGAGACGCAGGAGAGACCCAGTACTTC. Its translation is CASSAGGLAGDAGETQYF.